A single sample is the source of the 14 T cell receptor beta chains below, sequenced in a study of cytomegalovirus exposure and HLA in healthy donors. Vbeta (60) and Jbeta (13) primers were used in the PCR. Clones were read by immunoSEQ multiplex PCR, and TCRdb kept only the in-frame ones, dropping some. The sample consists of 150,000 to 200,000 clones, roughly 85% of them appearing once. Input material: PBMCs. Source of these receptors: a man aged 50 to 59 in good health and CMV-seropositive.

This chain connects TRBV5-6 to TRBJ2-1; TRBD1 aligns across 7 bases. Germline-derived CDR1 and CDR2 are SGHDT and YYEEEE. V trimming: 4 bases; J trimming: 11 bases; junction bases outside the gene matches: 6. This CDR3 contains 12 residues. As DNA, the CDR3 is TGTGCCAGCAGCCCTGACAGGGTCAAGCAGTTCTTC. Its protein product is CASSPDRVKQFF.

V gene TRBV6-4 combines with J gene TRBJ2-3; 7 positions match TRBD2. The CDR3 extends over 14 amino acids. Trimming took 7 bases from V and 3 from J; bases not matched to a gene: 7. Germline values: CDR1 MRHNA, CDR2 SNTAGT. CDR3 amino acids: CASTMGGRTDTQYF. Here the CDR3 DNA reads TGTGCCAGCACCATGGGGGGGAGAACAGATACGCAGTATTTT.

The V call is TRBV5-5, the J call TRBJ2-1; 12 positions agree with TRBD2. The length of the CDR3 is 15 residues. The V and J ends lost 4 bases and 4 bases, in that order; junction bases with no gene match: 3. Per the germline V gene, CDR1 is SGHKS and CDR2 is YYEKEE (reference sequence). The CDR3 sequence: CASSRTSGEYNEQFF. CDR3 DNA: TGTGCCAGCAGCAGGACTAGCGGGGAGTACAATGAGCAGTTCTTC.

To note about this clone: Germline and junction disagree at one end, which may indicate a read error. The gene calls are TRBV7-9 and TRBJ2-7, with D possibly being TRBD2 (6 bases). Germline lookup yields CDR1 SEHNR and CDR2 FQNEAQ (reference sequence). This CDR3 is 15 amino acids long. CDR3 loop: CSSIDAQAGHYEQYF. The CDR3 nucleotides read TGTTCCAGCATCGACGCCCAGGCGGGGCACTACGAGCAGTACTTC.

The V call is TRBV2, the J call TRBJ2-3; D may be TRBD2 (6 bases). The CDR3 loop spans 14 amino acids. The V end was cut by 6 bases, the J end by 5 bases, with 15 bases between. Germline loops: CDR1 SNHLY, CDR2 FYNNEI. The CDR3 DNA is TGTGCCAGCAGCGGGACTTTAGGGCAAGATACGCAGTATTTT. The encoded protein is CASSGTLGQDTQYF.

The sample holds one count of this clone. V usage is TRBV12-5 and J usage is TRBJ2-1; TRBD1 aligns across 8 bases. CDR3 length equals 15 residues. Germline V CDR1 and CDR2: LGHNT, FRNRAP. V was clipped by 1 base and J by 9 bases; unmatched bases: 8. The CDR3 is CASGLEAGGLGEQFF. The DNA of the CDR3 is TGTGCTAGTGGTTTGGAGGCAGGGGGCCTTGGTGAGCAGTTCTTC.

CDR3 amino acids: CASSVVPSANIQYF. CDR3 bases: TGTGCCAGCAGCGTAGTGCCTAGCGCGAACATTCAGTACTTC. This chain joins TRBV9 and TRBJ2-4; D possibly corresponds to TRBD2 (6 bases). Germline V CDR1 and CDR2: SGDLS, YYNGEE. The V gene lost 0 bases and the J gene lost 7 bases, with 11 bases spanning the gap. The CDR3 runs to 14 residues.

This sequence joins TRBV19 and TRBJ1-5, with 7 bases identical to TRBD1. Trimming removed 6 bases from V and 5 bases from J; junction bases left unmatched: 13. The CDR3 consists of 16 residues. The germline gives CDR1 LNHDA, CDR2 SQIVND (reference sequence). CDR3 in DNA: TGTGCCAGTAGCTCCACCCGACAGGGCGCTTATCAGCCCCAGCATTTT. This codes for CASSSTRQGAYQPQHF. The full variable domain, in which reference TRBV19 and TRBJ1-5 provide the parts outside the CDR3, is DGGITQSPKYLFRKEGQNVTLSCEQNLNHDAMYWYRQDPGQGLRLIYYSQIVNDFQKGDIAEGYSVSREKKESFPLTVTSAQKNPTAFYLCASSSTRQGAYQPQHFGDGTRLSIL.

The chain carries TRBV28 and TRBJ1-3, with 9 bases aligning to TRBD1. There are 16 residues in the CDR3. J lost 0 bases, V lost 6 bases, and 6 bases had no gene match. From germline, CDR1 is MDHEN and CDR2 SYDVKM. This chain's CDR3 is CASRSPGQGSGNTIYF. Written as DNA, the CDR3 is TGTGCCAGCAGAAGCCCGGGACAGGGCTCTGGAAACACCATATATTTT.

The chain uses TRBV18 and TRBJ1-2, with 7 bases that match TRBD1. Germline V gene data show CDR1 as KGHSH and CDR2 as LQKENI. The V and J ends lost 0 bases and 4 bases, in that order; junction bases with no gene match: 2. CDR3 length: 14 residues. The CDR3 loop reads CASSPPGQIYGYTF. The DNA for the CDR3 is TGTGCCAGCTCACCACCGGGACAGATCTATGGCTACACCTTC.

The chain uses TRBV15 and TRBJ2-1, with D perhaps TRBD2 (5 bases). Germline V CDR1 and CDR2: LNHNV, YYDKDF (reference sequence). The CDR3 extends over 14 amino acids. The V end lost 3 bases, the J end lost 7 bases, and 13 bases lay between the germline ends. The CDR3 spells CATSRGYTGNEQFF. CDR3 nucleotides: TGTGCCACCAGCAGGGGGTATACGGGGAATGAGCAGTTCTTC.

The CDR3 DNA sequence: TGTGCCAGCAGCTTTTTTTCCGAGGTCGCTGAAGCTTTCTTT. Residues: CASSFFSEVAEAFF. The V call is TRBV5-4, the J call TRBJ1-1; no definite D call. Between the trimmed V and J ends, which lost 2 bases and 6 bases, there was a span of 14 bases. Germline loops: CDR1 SGHNT, CDR2 YYREEE (reference sequence). The CDR3 has 14 residues.

CDR3 sequence reads: CASSSSGRRRGNSPLHF. CDR3 bases: TGTGCCAGCAGTTCGTCTGGGCGTCGACGGGGAAATTCACCCCTCCACTTT. This chain connects TRBV28 to TRBJ1-6; D not certain. The CDR3 loop spans 17 amino acids. CDR1 is MDHEN and CDR2 is SYDVKM in the germline V gene. The germline V and J ends were trimmed by 4 bases and 7 bases, with 20 bases remaining between them.

The CDR3 spells CASSLRGQGGELFF. The CDR3, as DNA: TGTGCCAGCAGCTTACGGGGACAAGGAGGGGAGCTGTTTTTT. The chain links TRBV7-9 to TRBJ2-2; D is possibly TRBD1 (6 bases). Germline loops: CDR1 SEHNR, CDR2 FQNEAQ (reference sequence). The V and J ends lost 2 bases and 8 bases respectively, with 12 bases between them. The CDR3 is 14 amino acids.